The 15 T cell receptor beta chains below were found in one sample sequenced in a study of beta chain features in type 1 diabetes. Their recognized antigens are unknown. All of the isolated RNA was reverse transcribed, so expressed TCRB transcripts were sequenced. The table came from immunoSEQ multiplex PCR; TCRdb's copy has only in-frame clones and leaves some out. The data hold 150,000 to 190,000 clones, with over 9% observed a single time. Study-level findings and limits: Type 1 diabetes patients showed a moderate but significant shortening of TCRB CDR3s in all four CD4+ subsets.

Source material: central memory CD4+ T cells from blood. These receptors all come from a man aged 25 to 45 with type 1 diabetes.

A few counts support this clone. The chain is built from TRBV25-1 and TRBJ2-1; tentatively, D is TRBD1 (6 bases). The CDR3 totals 14 residues. The germline gives CDR1 MGHDK, CDR2 SYGVNS. V was shortened by 6 bases and J by 7 bases, with 16 bases between the two germline ends. The CDR3: CASRLTGIRNEQFF. In nucleotides, the CDR3 is TGTGCCAGCAGGCTGACAGGTATCCGGAATGAGCAGTTCTTC. The variable domain in full, completed from reference TRBV25-1 and TRBJ2-1, reads EADIYQTPRYLVIGTGKKITLECSQTMGHDKMYWYQQDPGMELHLIHYSYGVNSTEKGDLSSESTVSRIRTEHFPLTLESARPSHTSQYLCASRLTGIRNEQFFGPGTRLTVL.

Ten or more counts support this clone. Written as DNA, the CDR3 is TGCAGCGTTGAAGATTATTCGGGACAGGGTGGCAATGAGCAGTTCTTC. This gives the protein CSVEDYSGQGGNEQFF. The chain is built from TRBV29-1 and TRBJ2-1; 9 bases align to TRBD1. The germline V gene encodes CDR1 SQVTM and CDR2 ANQGSEA. With 0 bases clipped from V and 6 bases from J, the junction kept 9 bases outside the gene matches. The CDR3 loop spans 16 amino acids.

V usage is TRBV18 and J usage is TRBJ1-5; possibly TRBD1 for D (5 bases). Germline V gene lookup returns CDR1 KGHSH and CDR2 LQKENI. The CDR3 extends over 14 amino acids. The V end lost 3 bases, the J end lost 7 bases, and 13 bases lay between the germline ends. CDR3 DNA sequence: TGTGCCAGCTCACCCGGGCAGGGAGGACAGCCCCAGCATTTT. Its protein product is CASSPGQGGQPQHF.

The V call is TRBV19, the J call TRBJ2-1; 9 positions agree with TRBD2. The CDR3 covers 15 residues. With V trimmed by 3 bases and J by 1 base, 1 base remained unmatched. CDR1 and CDR2 from the germline V gene are LNHDA and SQIVND (reference sequence). This chain's CDR3 is CASSIAGGSYNEQFF. The CDR3 DNA reads as TGTGCCAGTAGTATCGCGGGAGGGTCCTACAATGAGCAGTTCTTC.

This chain uses TRBV4-1 with TRBJ2-1; 11 bases fit TRBD2. The CDR3 has 16 residues. Trimming at V came to 3 bases and at J to 5 bases, leaving 6 bases not matched to a gene. Germline V gene sequence: CDR1 MGHRA, CDR2 YSYEKL. The CDR3 DNA sequence: TGCGCCAGCAGCCATCCGCCGGGACTAGCGGACAATGAGCAGTTCTTC. Translated, it gives CASSHPPGLADNEQFF.

The rearrangement uses TRBV19 and TRBJ2-2; the match to TRBD2 covers 8 bases. This CDR3 spans 16 amino acids. The V and J ends lost 10 bases and 0 bases, in that order; junction bases with no gene match: 10. Germline assignment: CDR1 LNHDA and CDR2 SQIVND (reference sequence). The CDR3 is CATTPLADPNTGELFF. CDR3 nucleotides: TGTGCCACTACGCCACTAGCGGACCCGAACACCGGGGAGCTGTTTTTT.

The DNA of the CDR3 is TGTGCCAGCAGCGGGACTAGCGGGACCCAAGAGACCCAGTACTTC. Translation: CASSGTSGTQETQYF. The J gene is TRBJ2-5, the V gene TRBV9; 12 bases line up with TRBD2. V was pared by 3 bases and J by 1 base, with 1 base of the junction left unmatched. From germline, CDR1 is SGDLS and CDR2 YYNGEE. CDR3 length: 15 amino acids.

This chain connects TRBV15 to TRBJ2-6; unclear D gene. Germline-derived CDR1 and CDR2 are LNHNV and YYDKDF (reference sequence). This CDR3 spans 15 amino acids. Trimming took 4 bases from V and 0 from J, leaving 7 bases between them. As DNA, the CDR3 is TGTGCCACCAGCACCGCCGGCTCTGGGGCCAACGTCCTGACTTTC. Translated: CATSTAGSGANVLTF.

This clone was recorded a few times. This same CDR3 is encoded by further DNA sequences in the sample. This sequence joins TRBV5-4 and TRBJ2-1; maybe TRBD2 (6 bases). Germline CDR1 is SGHNT and CDR2 is YYREEE (reference sequence). Trimming cost V 2 bases and J 1 base, with 13 bases left between them. The CDR3 consists of 16 residues. DNA of the CDR3: TGTGCCAGCAGCTTAGGAGGGAGAGGGTCCTACAATGAGCAGTTCTTC. It specifies CASSLGGRGSYNEQFF.

This clone turned up a few times. The chain has TRBV4-2 and TRBJ2-5; 9 nucleotides line up with TRBD1. Germline assignment: CDR1 LGHNA and CDR2 YNFKEQ. This CDR3 comprises 15 residues. The J segment lost 5 bases and the V segment lost 1 base, leaving 5 bases of the junction unmatched. Here the CDR3 reads CASSQGQGGPETQYF. As DNA, the CDR3 is TGTGCCAGCAGCCAAGGACAGGGGGGCCCCGAGACCCAGTACTTC.

The CDR3 sequence: CASSRRPREAGKFF. CDR3 DNA: TGTGCCAGCAGCCGACGGCCCCGGGAGGCGGGGAAGTTCTTC. The chain couples TRBV14 to TRBJ2-1; the match to TRBD2 covers 7 bases. The germline V gene has CDR1 SGHDN and CDR2 FVKESK. The V and J ends lost 4 bases and 14 bases, in that order; junction bases with no gene match: 14. CDR3 size: 14 residues.

V usage is TRBV18 and J usage is TRBJ2-3; 9 bases are shared with TRBD1. V lost 6 bases and J lost 4; bases outside the gene matches: 8. This CDR3 region has 15 residues. The germline V gene has CDR1 KGHSH and CDR2 LQKENI. For the CDR3, the DNA is TGTGCCAGCTCCCAAGGGACAGGGAACGCAGATACGCAGTATTTT. Protein: CASSQGTGNADTQYF.

V is TRBV27 and J is TRBJ2-3, with TRBD1 matching over 7 bases. Per germline, CDR1 MNHEY and CDR2 SMNVEV (reference sequence). The CDR3 covers 16 residues. V lost 4 bases to trimming and J lost 11 bases; unmatched junction nucleotides: 18. The CDR3 nucleotides read TGTGCCAGCAGTTCATGGACAGGCCATGGGCCCGGGGAGCAGTATTTT. The encoded protein is CASSSWTGHGPGEQYF.

J is TRBJ2-1 and V is TRBV7-9; D is unresolved. V was clipped by 2 bases and J by 7 bases, with 3 bases between them. Germline V gene sequence: CDR1 SEHNR, CDR2 FQNEAQ (reference sequence). CDR3 length: 11 amino acids. Here the CDR3 DNA reads TGTGCCAGCAGCTTAATAAATGAGCAGTTCTTC. Its protein is CASSLINEQFF.

This clone was counted only a few times. The V and J genes are TRBV9 and TRBJ1-5; 7 positions match TRBD1. Trimming took 0 bases from V and 6 from J; bases not matched to a gene: 3. Germline lookup yields CDR1 SGDLS and CDR2 YYNGEE. The CDR3 contains 14 residues. CDR3 amino acids: CASSVGGGSQPQHF. The CDR3 nucleotides are TGTGCCAGCAGCGTAGGAGGGGGCTCTCAGCCCCAGCATTTT.